This T cell receptor (beta chain) was sequenced for a study of T cells in Graves' hyperthyroidism and ophthalmopathy. The CDR3 runs 16 residues. Trimming pared 7 bases from V and 3 bases from J, leaving 18 bases between. Amplification targeted TCR beta CDR3 regions from RNA transcripts. HTBI primers drove first-round RT-PCR of the TCR CDR3. TCRdb re-called the multiplex PCR reads with MiXCR, one entry per CDR3 protein. This repertoire shows roughly 710,000 distinct CDR3 sequences, 30% to 40% found once; its top ten account for less than 35%. The receptor comes from a woman aged 40 to 50 with Graves' hyperthyroidism. Sequences were obtained from blood. The rearrangement uses TRBV12-3 or TRBV12-4 and TRBJ2-2; D is perhaps TRBD2 (6 bases). The CDR3 DNA reads TGTGCCAGCACCCAAACTCGGGGACTTTACACCGGGGAGCTGTTTTTT. Translation gives CASTQTRGLYTGELFF.